Below, 32 T cell receptor beta chains from the same sample are listed, as sequenced in a study of shared clonotypes between healthy human individuals. TCRdb's table, derived via immunoSEQ multiplex PCR, lists solely in-frame clones and lacks some. This table has about half a million clones, roughly 85% appearing once. Sequenced: PBMCs. These receptors were obtained from a woman aged 40 to 50 in good health. Some clones in this sample may be carry-over from other donors' samples.

A single count supports this clone. The chain couples TRBV6-6 to TRBJ1-5, with 7 bases identical to TRBD1. The CDR3 is 16 residues long. The germline gives CDR1 MNHNY, CDR2 SVGAGI (reference sequence). Germline trimming cut 2 bases from V and 3 bases from J; bases unmatched to any gene: 7. This CDR3 is CASSYGFQGVNQPQHF. CDR3 DNA: TGTGCCAGCAGTTACGGGTTTCAGGGGGTCAATCAGCCCCAGCATTTT.

The CDR3 DNA follows: TGTGCCAGCAGCTTCGGGACAGGTCAGCCCCAGCATTTT. This sequence encodes CASSFGTGQPQHF. The genes are TRBV7-8 and TRBJ1-5, with 8 bases identical to TRBD1. Germline CDR1 SGHVS, CDR2 FQNEAQ. V dropped 3 bases and J dropped 6; count of bases not matched to a gene: 1. This CDR3 is built from 13 residues.

J is TRBJ1-5 and V is TRBV7-9; D is ambiguous. V was pared by 2 bases and J by 3 bases, with 5 bases between. Germline CDR1 SEHNR, CDR2 FQNEAQ (reference sequence). The CDR3 totals 13 residues. The CDR3 region is CASSLLPNQPQHF. The CDR3 bases are TGTGCCAGCAGCTTATTGCCCAATCAGCCCCAGCATTTT.

V usage is TRBV5-1 and J usage is TRBJ2-1, with TRBD2 matching 10 bases. Germline CDR1 SGHRS, CDR2 YFSETQ. With 0 bases clipped from V and 9 bases from J, the junction kept 6 bases outside the gene matches. This CDR3 contains 15 residues. CDR3 region: CASSLALAGASEQFF. For the CDR3, the DNA is TGCGCCAGCAGCTTGGCCCTAGCGGGAGCGTCTGAGCAGTTCTTC.

The sample holds many counts of this clone. The chain links TRBV19 to TRBJ2-1, with TRBD2 identical over 8 bases. The CDR3 has 14 residues. Germline-derived CDR1 and CDR2 are LNHDA and SQIVND (reference sequence). J gave up 7 bases and V 7 bases, and 9 bases lay outside the gene matches. The CDR3, as DNA: TGTGCCAGTAAACTAGCGGTACAGACGAATGAGCAGTTCTTC. As protein: CASKLAVQTNEQFF. Full variable domain (rest looked up from reference TRBV19 and TRBJ2-1): DGGITQSPKYLFRKEGQNVTLSCEQNLNHDAMYWYRQDPGQGLRLIYYSQIVNDFQKGDIAEGYSVSREKKESFPLTVTSAQKNPTAFYLCASKLAVQTNEQFFGPGTRLTVL.

This sequence joins TRBV28 and TRBJ1-1, with no clear D. This CDR3 is 15 amino acids long. V shed 4 bases and J shed 0 bases, with 12 bases lying between them. Per the germline V gene, CDR1 is MDHEN and CDR2 is SYDVKM. The CDR3 DNA reads as TGTGCCAGCAGTTCCCCTGGAATGGTGAACACTGAAGCTTTCTTT. It specifies CASSSPGMVNTEAFF.

The table lists this clone with a few counts. The chain employs TRBV30 and TRBJ1-2, with D possibly being TRBD1 (5 bases). Germline CDR1 is GTSNPN and CDR2 is SVGIG (reference sequence). V was trimmed by 2 bases and J by 2 bases, leaving 15 bases between them. The CDR3 length is 15 residues. The CDR3 region is CAWSPSGTANYGYTF. The CDR3 nucleotides read TGTGCCTGGAGTCCGTCCGGGACCGCGAACTATGGCTACACCTTC. Drawing the rest from reference TRBV30 and TRBJ1-2, the complete variable domain is SQTIHQWPATLVQPVGSPLSLECTVEGTSNPNLYWYRQAAGRGLQLLFYSVGIGQISSEVPQNLSASRPQDRQFILSSKKLLLSDSGFYLCAWSPSGTANYGYTFGSGTRLTVV.

In its sample, this clone was seen a few times. The chain has TRBV7-9 and TRBJ2-2; D perhaps matches TRBD2 (6 bases). CDR1 and CDR2 (germline): SEHNR, FQNEAQ (reference sequence). V was trimmed by 3 bases and J by 0 bases, leaving 11 bases between them. The CDR3 is 16 residues long. In DNA, the CDR3 is TGTGCCAGCAGCTTGGGCTCGGGGGCGAACACCGGGGAGCTGTTTTTT. Translating gives CASSLGSGANTGELFF.

This clone was detected only once. Other DNA sequences in this specimen translate into the identical CDR3. The J gene is TRBJ2-7, the V gene TRBV28; D is possibly TRBD2 (6 bases). The length of the CDR3 is 12 residues. Per the germline V gene, CDR1 is MDHEN and CDR2 is SYDVKM. Trimming took 4 bases from V and 4 from J, leaving 8 bases between them. CDR3 DNA sequence: TGTGCCAGCAGTTATGGGGGGTACGAGCAGTACTTC. Residues: CASSYGGYEQYF. The entire variable domain, with the rest obtained from reference TRBV28 and TRBJ2-7, is as follows: DVKVTQSSRYLVKRTGEKVFLECVQDMDHENMFWYRQDPGLGLRLIYFSYDVKMKEKGDIPEGYSVSREKKERFSLILESASTNQTSMYLCASSYGGYEQYFGPGTRLTVT.

Turning to this clone: This may be a read error: a much more frequent sequence differs by one nucleotide. The V call is TRBV2, the J call TRBJ1-5; no definite D call. Per the germline V gene, CDR1 is SNHLY and CDR2 is FYNNEI. The CDR3 totals 12 residues. The CDR3 spells CASSASNRPQHF. In nucleotides, the CDR3 is TGTGCCAGCAGTGCTAGCAATCGGCCCCAGCATTTT.

As regards this clone: The likely explanation is a read error, given a far larger clone one base away. The chain couples TRBV2 to TRBJ2-7, with 7 bases aligning to TRBD2. The CDR3 is made up of 12 amino acids. In germline, CDR1 is SNHLY, CDR2 FYNNEI. The CDR3 protein is CVSQRGSYEQYF. CDR3 in DNA: TGTGTCAGCCAGCGGGGCTCCTACGAGCAGTACTTC.

The gene calls are TRBV7-9 and TRBJ2-7; a weak D match, TRBD2 (6 bases). Germline lookup yields CDR1 SEHNR and CDR2 FQNEAQ (reference sequence). This CDR3 is built from 13 residues. The germline V and J ends were trimmed by 5 bases and 4 bases, with 12 bases remaining between them. The CDR3 loop reads CASSPGTLYEQYF. CDR3 bases: TGTGCCAGCAGCCCGGGGACTTTATACGAGCAGTACTTC.

The chain combines TRBV6-5 with TRBJ2-4; 7 nucleotides align to TRBD1. V shed 2 bases, J shed 3 bases, and the junction held 7 bases outside the gene matches. This CDR3 has 16 amino acids. Germline lookup yields CDR1 MNHEY and CDR2 SVGAGI. CDR3: CASSYMRQGIKNIQYF. For the CDR3, the DNA is TGTGCCAGCAGTTACATGAGACAGGGTATCAAAAACATTCAGTACTTC.

The rearrangement joins TRBV5-6 to TRBJ1-5, with no clear D. Germline-derived CDR1 and CDR2 are SGHDT and YYEEEE. Trimming removed 2 bases at V and 4 bases at J, with 4 bases between. This CDR3 is 12 amino acids long. The CDR3 loop reads CASSFGNQPQHF. The CDR3 nucleotides are TGTGCCAGCAGCTTCGGGAATCAGCCCCAGCATTTT.

J is TRBJ1-2 and V is TRBV15; perhaps TRBD1 as D (5 bases). This CDR3 has 12 residues. Germline V lookup: CDR1 LNHNV, CDR2 YYDKDF (reference sequence). V shed 5 bases and J shed 5 bases, with 9 bases lying between them. The CDR3 protein is CATSLDRYGYTF. The CDR3 DNA is TGTGCCACCAGCCTAGACAGATATGGCTACACCTTC. Looking up the rest from reference TRBV15 and TRBJ1-2 gives the full variable domain: DAMVIQNPRYQVTQFGKPVTLSCSQTLNHNVMYWYQQKSSQAPKLLFHYYDKDFNNEADTPDNFQSRRPNTSFCFLDIRSPGLGDTAMYLCATSLDRYGYTFGSGTRLTVV.

This clone is a singleton in its sample. The chain employs TRBV2 and TRBJ2-3; 11 positions agree with TRBD2. The J segment lost 3 bases and the V segment lost 6 bases, leaving 5 bases of the junction unmatched. There are 15 residues in the CDR3. Germline lookup yields CDR1 SNHLY and CDR2 FYNNEI. The CDR3 DNA sequence: TGTGCCAGCAGGGCCGGGACTAGCGGAACAGATACGCAGTATTTT. Translating it yields CASRAGTSGTDTQYF. Full variable domain (rest looked up from reference TRBV2 and TRBJ2-3): EPEVTQTPSHQVTQMGQEVILRCVPISNHLYFYWYRQILGQKVEFLVSFYNNEISEKSEIFDDQFSVERPDGSNFTLKIRSTKLEDSAMYFCASRAGTSGTDTQYFGPGTRLTVL.

The V gene is TRBV7-3, the J gene TRBJ2-3; the match to TRBD2 covers 10 bases. The CDR3 runs 16 residues. Germline-derived CDR1 and CDR2 are SGHTA and FQGTGA. The trim removed 0 bases at V and 5 bases at J, leaving 5 bases unmatched. CDR3 sequence: CASSLTVTSGQDTQYF. Here the CDR3 DNA reads TGTGCCAGCAGCTTAACGGTGACTAGCGGGCAAGATACGCAGTATTTT.

The chain has TRBV5-1 and TRBJ2-5, with D perhaps given as TRBD1 or TRBD2 (6 bases each). The CDR3 has 13 residues. Trimming cost V 0 bases and J 5 bases, with 8 bases left between them. The germline V gene encodes CDR1 SGHRS and CDR2 YFSETQ. CDR3 nucleotide sequence: TGCGCCAGCAGCTTGGGGGGGGCCGAGACCCAGTACTTC. This codes for CASSLGGAETQYF.

The CDR3 loop reads CAWRIQGTSDTQYF. Here the CDR3 DNA reads TGTGCCTGGCGCATACAGGGGACGTCAGATACGCAGTATTTT. The chain links TRBV30 to TRBJ2-3; 7 bases agree with TRBD1. The CDR3 has 14 residues. The V gene end was trimmed by 5 bases and the J gene end by 4 bases; junction bases not matched to a gene: 9. The germline V gene encodes CDR1 GTSNPN and CDR2 SVGIG (reference sequence). The variable domain in full, completed from reference TRBV30 and TRBJ2-3, reads SQTIHQWPATLVQPVGSPLSLECTVEGTSNPNLYWYRQAAGRGLQLLFYSVGIGQISSEVPQNLSASRPQDRQFILSSKKLLLSDSGFYLCAWRIQGTSDTQYFGPGTRLTVL.

This clone has just a few counts. Distinct nucleotide sequences in the sample also encode this CDR3. This chain links TRBV6-4 with TRBJ2-2; TRBD1 matches at 8 bases. CDR1 and CDR2 from the germline V gene are MRHNA and SNTAGT. The ends lost 2 bases at V and 1 base at J; junction bases unmatched: 0. This CDR3 comprises 15 residues. The CDR3 DNA reads TGTGCCAGCAGTGACGGACAGGGGAACACCGGGGAGCTGTTTTTT. Protein: CASSDGQGNTGELFF.

As to this clone: Additional DNA sequences in this sample encode the identical CDR3. The V and J genes are TRBV19 and TRBJ1-1; D not certain. Trimming took off 6 bases at V and 4 bases at J, with 15 bases between the two ends. The CDR3 is 14 amino acids. Per the germline V gene, CDR1 is LNHDA and CDR2 is SQIVND (reference sequence). The CDR3 is CASSVTGWVTEAFF. The CDR3 nucleotides are TGTGCCAGTAGCGTGACCGGGTGGGTCACTGAAGCTTTCTTT.

The chain links TRBV7-9 to TRBJ2-3; the match to TRBD2 covers 8 bases. The CDR3 covers 17 residues. The junction had 10 bases not matched to a gene; V was cut back by 3 bases and J by 2 bases. The germline V gene encodes CDR1 SEHNR and CDR2 FQNEAQ (reference sequence). Here the CDR3 reads CASSFLVSGDYTDTQYF. DNA of the CDR3: TGTGCCAGCAGCTTTCTGGTTAGCGGGGACTACACAGATACGCAGTATTTT.

The chain has TRBV9 and TRBJ2-1; TRBD1 aligns across 7 bases. Trimming took 0 bases from V and 6 from J; bases not matched to a gene: 6. This CDR3 spans 15 amino acids. Germline assignment: CDR1 SGDLS and CDR2 YYNGEE. CDR3 bases: TGTGCCAGCAGCGTAGTCGGGACAGCGTCCAATGAGCAGTTCTTC. This gives the protein CASSVVGTASNEQFF.

This clone showed up just a few times. The chain recombines TRBV9 with TRBJ2-5, with a weak D call TRBD1 (6 bases). The germline V gene has CDR1 SGDLS and CDR2 YYNGEE. The V gene lost 4 bases and the J gene lost 4 bases, with 14 bases spanning the gap. The CDR3 totals 14 residues. The CDR3 DNA sequence: TGTGCCAGCAGCTCCACGACAGGAAGAGAGACCCAGTACTTC. It translates to CASSSTTGRETQYF. Full variable domain (missing parts from reference TRBV9 and TRBJ2-5): DSGVTQTPKHLITATGQRVTLRCSPRSGDLSVYWYQQSLDQGLQFLIQYYNGEERAKGNILERFSAQQFPDLHSELNLSSLELGDSALYFCASSSTTGRETQYFGPGTRLLVL.

This chain connects TRBV29-1 to TRBJ2-7, with D perhaps matching TRBD1 or TRBD2 (5 bases each). This CDR3 spans 13 amino acids. Germline CDR1 SQVTM, CDR2 ANQGSEA. The V and J ends lost 4 bases and 3 bases respectively, with 13 bases between them. The CDR3 DNA is TGCAGCGTTGCCGGGACCTCGAACTACGAGCAGTACTTC. Translation: CSVAGTSNYEQYF.

The chain couples TRBV6-5 to TRBJ2-7; a possible D gene is TRBD1 (6 bases). The V end was cut by 6 bases, the J end by 0 bases, with 12 bases between. This CDR3 region has 14 residues. The V gene's germline CDR1 is MNHEY and CDR2 SVGAGI. The CDR3 protein is CASRRTASSYEQYF. As DNA, the CDR3 is TGTGCCAGCAGGAGGACAGCGAGCTCCTACGAGCAGTACTTC.

This clone occurred many times. This chain uses TRBV19 with TRBJ1-2; unclear D gene. This CDR3 spans 15 amino acids. Trimming pared 5 bases from V and 8 bases from J, leaving 21 bases between. Germline V CDR1 and CDR2: LNHDA, SQIVND (reference sequence). CDR3 bases: TGTGCCAGTAGTGTACCCGGGCTAACCCTCGGAGGCTACACCTTC. It codes for CASSVPGLTLGGYTF.

On this clone itself: Relative to the germline gene, one junction end is altered; a read error may explain this. This same CDR3 is encoded by further DNA sequences in the sample. This rearrangement joins TRBV30 to TRBJ1-1; no clear D gene. The CDR3 loop spans 18 amino acids. Germline values: CDR1 GTSNPN, CDR2 SVGIG (reference sequence). The CDR3 DNA reads as TGCGCTTGGAGTGCCTCCCAGGTCCGACGGGGATCGGACACTGAAGCTTTCTTT. It codes for CAWSASQVRRGSDTEAFF.

J is TRBJ2-1 and V is TRBV15; TRBD2 is a possible D gene (5 bases). This CDR3 comprises 17 residues. V lost 0 bases to trimming and J lost 9 bases, with 21 bases between them. The germline V gene has CDR1 LNHNV and CDR2 YYDKDF (reference sequence). The CDR3 region is CATSRDGKRQTATEQFF. CDR3 coding DNA: TGTGCCACCAGCAGAGATGGGAAGCGGCAAACGGCTACTGAGCAGTTCTTC.

The chain recombines TRBV19 with TRBJ1-1, with D unclear. V lost 7 bases and J lost 2, with 14 bases in between. This CDR3 is 14 amino acids long. The germline V gene encodes CDR1 LNHDA and CDR2 SQIVND (reference sequence). Here the CDR3 DNA reads TGTGCCAGTAACCCAGTGGATAGAAACACTGAAGCTTTCTTT. Protein sequence: CASNPVDRNTEAFF.

Details on this clone: This CDR3 is also generated by other DNA sequences in the sample. This CDR3 is CASSPSGSYSYEQYF. CDR3 DNA sequence: TGTGCCAGCAGCCCAAGCGGGAGCTACTCCTACGAGCAGTACTTC. The J gene is TRBJ2-7, the V gene TRBV9; 8 bases fit TRBD2. The CDR3 spans 15 residues. The germline V gene encodes CDR1 SGDLS and CDR2 YYNGEE. V gave up 4 bases and J gave up 0 bases; unmatched junction bases: 6.

The J gene is TRBJ1-3, the V gene TRBV6-1, with D maybe TRBD1 (6 bases). There are 14 residues in the CDR3. Trimming removed 5 bases from V and 4 bases from J, with 12 bases in between. Germline CDR1 is MNHNS and CDR2 is SASEGT. CDR3 region: CASSPGQIGNTIYF. In DNA form, the CDR3 reads TGTGCCAGCAGTCCGGGACAAATCGGAAACACCATATATTTT.